Listed below are T cell receptor beta chains from one sample, sequenced in a study of blood T cell repertoires in COVID-19. TCRdb keeps only in-frame clones here, not all; method: immunoSEQ multiplex PCR. The sample has about 96,000 clones; over 85% are singletons. Sequencing was done on a sample of peripheral blood. These receptor sequences come from a human donor with COVID-19, enrolled during active disease. The donor label of this sample is uncertain. Each CDR3 is given with its conserved first and last residue. Each record gives: CDR3 protein, CDR3 DNA, D gene, J gene, clone size, V gene. D genes are given only for firm matches. Not every row has a clone size; where given, it reads once, few, many or a size class.

cdr3_aa: CASSSGFRAGNTIYF; cdr3_nt: TGTGCCAGCAGCTCGGGTTTCAGGGCTGGAAACACCATATATTTT; d_call: NA; j_call: TRBJ1-3; clone_size: NA; v_call: TRBV7-9
cdr3_aa: CASSSRQGSLQFF; cdr3_nt: TGTGCCAGCAGTTCCCGACAGGGAAGCCTGCAGTTCTTC; d_call: TRBD1; j_call: TRBJ2-1; clone_size: NA; v_call: TRBV6-5
cdr3_aa: CASSSTTGDNTDTQYF; cdr3_nt: TGTGCCAGCAGCTCCACTACAGGGGATAACACAGATACGCAGTATTTT; d_call: TRBD1; j_call: TRBJ2-3; clone_size: NA; v_call: TRBV13
cdr3_aa: CASSPDSNQPQHF; cdr3_nt: TGTGCCAGCAGCCCCGACTCGAATCAGCCCCAGCATTTT; d_call: NA; j_call: TRBJ1-5; clone_size: NA; v_call: TRBV3-1/TRBV3-2
cdr3_aa: CASSRGQGASDGYTF; cdr3_nt: TGCGCCAGCAGCCGCGGACAGGGGGCGTCCGATGGCTACACCTTC; d_call: TRBD1; j_call: TRBJ1-2; clone_size: NA; v_call: TRBV5-1
cdr3_aa: CASSLPGNEQFF; cdr3_nt: TGTGCCAGCAGCTTACCCGGGAATGAGCAGTTCTTC; d_call: NA; j_call: TRBJ2-1; clone_size: NA; v_call: TRBV11-2
cdr3_aa: CASSLNRGGGTIYF; cdr3_nt: TGTGCCAGCAGCTTGAACAGGGGCGGTGGCACCATATATTTT; d_call: TRBD1; j_call: TRBJ1-3; clone_size: NA; v_call: TRBV7-6
cdr3_aa: CASRPGTGSYEQYF; cdr3_nt: TGTGCCAGCAGGCCCGGGACAGGCTCCTACGAGCAGTACTTC; d_call: TRBD1; j_call: TRBJ2-7; clone_size: NA; v_call: TRBV27
cdr3_aa: CASSFGGNNEQFF; cdr3_nt: TGCGCCAGCAGCTTTGGGGGGAACAATGAGCAGTTCTTC; d_call: NA; j_call: TRBJ2-1; clone_size: NA; v_call: TRBV5-1
cdr3_aa: CASSLVWGGTNTGELFF; cdr3_nt: TGTGCCAGCAGCTTAGTTTGGGGAGGAACGAACACCGGGGAGCTGTTTTTT; d_call: NA; j_call: TRBJ2-2; clone_size: NA; v_call: TRBV7-6
cdr3_aa: CAISDRQRPLSSYNEQFF; cdr3_nt: TGTGCCATCAGTGACAGACAGAGACCGCTAAGCTCCTACAATGAGCAGTTCTTC; d_call: NA; j_call: TRBJ2-1; clone_size: once; v_call: TRBV10-3
cdr3_aa: CASSPLYEQYF; cdr3_nt: TGTGCCAGCAGCCCTCTCTACGAGCAGTACTTC; d_call: NA; j_call: TRBJ2-7; clone_size: NA; v_call: TRBV7-9
cdr3_aa: CASSSLESSGGLPRDEQFF; cdr3_nt: TGTGCCAGCAGCTCACTTGAATCTAGCGGGGGGCTTCCGAGGGATGAGCAGTTCTTC; d_call: TRBD2; j_call: TRBJ2-1; clone_size: NA; v_call: TRBV5-6
cdr3_aa: CASSLGAGETYEQYF; cdr3_nt: TGTGCCAGCAGCTTAGGGGCAGGTGAAACCTACGAGCAGTACTTC; d_call: NA; j_call: TRBJ2-7; clone_size: NA; v_call: TRBV7-9
cdr3_aa: CASSSSSGTVNSPLHF; cdr3_nt: TGTGCCAGCAGCTCCTCCTCCGGGACAGTTAATTCACCCCTCCACTTT; d_call: TRBD1; j_call: TRBJ1-6; clone_size: NA; v_call: TRBV7-9
cdr3_aa: CASSPRTGGADGYTF; cdr3_nt: TGCGCCAGCAGCCCTAGAACAGGGGGCGCGGACGGCTACACCTTC; d_call: TRBD1; j_call: TRBJ1-2; clone_size: NA; v_call: TRBV5-1
cdr3_aa: CASSVEGTRGQPQHF; cdr3_nt: TGTGCCAGCAGCGTAGAGGGTACTCGGGGTCAGCCCCAGCATTTT; d_call: NA; j_call: TRBJ1-5; clone_size: NA; v_call: TRBV9
cdr3_aa: CASSSRAQEFGGVGQYF; cdr3_nt: TGTGCCAGCAGCTCCCGGGCCCAGGAGTTCGGGGGAGTAGGGCAGTACTTC; d_call: NA; j_call: TRBJ2-7; clone_size: NA; v_call: TRBV5-5
cdr3_aa: CASSQPRQGANYGYTF; cdr3_nt: TGTGCCAGCAGCCAACCCCGTCAAGGGGCTAACTATGGCTACACCTTC; d_call: NA; j_call: TRBJ1-2; clone_size: NA; v_call: TRBV4-2
cdr3_aa: CASSLGTRFGTTDGFNTEAFF; cdr3_nt: TGTGCCAGCAGCTTGGGGACACGGTTTGGGACAACAGATGGCTTTAACACTGAAGCTTTCTTT; d_call: NA; j_call: TRBJ1-1; clone_size: NA; v_call: TRBV7-4
cdr3_aa: CASSSQGGTEAFF; cdr3_nt: TGTGCCAGCAGCTCTCAGGGGGGCACTGAAGCTTTCTTT; d_call: TRBD1; j_call: TRBJ1-1; clone_size: once; v_call: TRBV7-2
cdr3_aa: CASSQDRGGETQYF; cdr3_nt: TGTGCCAGCAGCCAAGACAGGGGCGGGGAGACCCAGTACTTC; d_call: TRBD1; j_call: TRBJ2-5; clone_size: NA; v_call: TRBV13
cdr3_aa: CAWSAGEGQPQHF; cdr3_nt: TGTGCCTGGAGTGCAGGGGAGGGTCAGCCCCAGCATTTT; d_call: NA; j_call: TRBJ1-5; clone_size: NA; v_call: TRBV30
cdr3_aa: CASSAGANTEAFF; cdr3_nt: TGTGCCAGCAGCGCGGGGGCGAACACTGAAGCTTTCTTT; d_call: NA; j_call: TRBJ1-1; clone_size: NA; v_call: TRBV5-4
cdr3_aa: CASSMNLGPEAFF; cdr3_nt: TGTGCCAGTAGTATGAATCTGGGCCCGGAAGCTTTCTTT; d_call: NA; j_call: TRBJ1-1; clone_size: NA; v_call: TRBV19
cdr3_aa: CASSASPASYNEQFF; cdr3_nt: TGTGCCAGCAGCGCGTCCCCCGCCTCCTACAATGAGCAGTTCTTC; d_call: NA; j_call: TRBJ2-1; clone_size: once; v_call: TRBV2
cdr3_aa: CASSTTGGSYEQYF; cdr3_nt: TGTGCCAGCAGTACGACAGGGGGCTCGTACGAGCAGTACTTC; d_call: TRBD1; j_call: TRBJ2-7; clone_size: few; v_call: TRBV5-4
cdr3_aa: CATSRDGQSYNEQFF; cdr3_nt: TGTGCCACCAGCAGAGATGGGCAATCCTACAATGAGCAGTTCTTC; d_call: NA; j_call: TRBJ2-1; clone_size: NA; v_call: TRBV15
cdr3_aa: CASSNLGRWEKLFF; cdr3_nt: TGTGCCAGCAGCAACCTAGGCCGATGGGAAAAACTGTTTTTT; d_call: NA; j_call: TRBJ1-4; clone_size: NA; v_call: TRBV11-3